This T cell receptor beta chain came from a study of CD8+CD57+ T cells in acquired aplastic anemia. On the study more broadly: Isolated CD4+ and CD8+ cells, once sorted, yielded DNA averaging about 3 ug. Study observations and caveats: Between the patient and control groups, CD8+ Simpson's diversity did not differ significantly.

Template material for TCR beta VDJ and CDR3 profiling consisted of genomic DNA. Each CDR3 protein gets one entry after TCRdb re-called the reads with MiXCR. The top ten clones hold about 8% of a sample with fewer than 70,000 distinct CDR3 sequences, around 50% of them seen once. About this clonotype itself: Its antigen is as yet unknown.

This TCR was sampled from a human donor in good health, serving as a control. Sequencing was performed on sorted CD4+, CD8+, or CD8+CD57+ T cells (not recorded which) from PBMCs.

The CDR3 is CASTGLAGVHEQFF. CDR3 sequence (DNA): TGTGCCAGCACCGGACTAGCGGGGGTCCATGAGCAGTTCTTC. V is TRBV7-3 and J is TRBJ2-5; 13 bases are a match to TRBD2. The J call may be wrong; the DNA end is better matched by TRBJ2-1. Germline V gives CDR1 SGHTA, CDR2 FQGTGA. This CDR3 has 14 amino acids.